The rows below give T cell receptor beta chains drawn from one sample of a study of regulatory T cells in long-lasting Graves disease. MiXCR, run by TCRdb on the multiplex PCR reads, gives a single entry per CDR3 protein. The data show approximately 360,000 distinct CDR3 sequences, roughly 24% seen once. The sequences come from peripheral blood mononuclear cells (PBMCs), collected when the disease was refractory, from a patient treated with antithyroid drugs. The receptors come from a middle-aged woman with Graves disease. Each CDR3 is given with its conserved first and last residue. Fields, in order: V gene, clone size, D gene, J gene, CDR3 DNA, CDR3 protein. D genes are given only for firm matches. Some rows mark clone size as missing; the rest say once, few, many or name a class of expanded clone.

v_call: TRBV2
clone_size: NA
d_call: NA
j_call: TRBJ1-6
cdr3_nt: TGTGCCAGCATAGGGGGGGGCACCTCCTATAATTCACCCCTCCACTTT
cdr3_aa: CASIGGGTSYNSPLHF

v_call: TRBV10-2
clone_size: few
d_call: NA
j_call: TRBJ2-6
cdr3_nt: TGCGCCAGCAGTGCTGTGGCTAGGTCTGGGGCCAACGTCCTGACTTTC
cdr3_aa: CASSAVARSGANVLTF

v_call: TRBV20-1
clone_size: few
d_call: TRBD2
j_call: TRBJ2-5
cdr3_nt: TGCAGTGCCACCGGGAGTAGCGGGAGGGAAGAGACCCAGTACTTC
cdr3_aa: CSATGSSGREETQYF

v_call: TRBV11-2
clone_size: few
d_call: TRBD2
j_call: TRBJ2-1
cdr3_nt: TGTGCCAGCAGCTTGGGACTAGCGGGGTTCGGTGAGCAGTTCTTC
cdr3_aa: CASSLGLAGFGEQFF

v_call: TRBV27
clone_size: NA
d_call: NA
j_call: TRBJ1-6
cdr3_nt: TGTGCCAGCAGTTCCCCCCTTTGGGGAACCACGACTTCACCCCTCCACTTT
cdr3_aa: CASSSPLWGTTTSPLHF

v_call: TRBV27
clone_size: many
d_call: TRBD2
j_call: TRBJ2-4
cdr3_nt: TGTGCCAGCTGGGGACTAGCGGGGCGGTTTCAGTACTTC
cdr3_aa: CASWGLAGRFQYF

v_call: TRBV13
clone_size: many
d_call: NA
j_call: TRBJ2-2
cdr3_nt: TGTGCCAGCAGCCCGAGGGGGATCGCGGTCGCCGGGGAGCTGTTTTTT
cdr3_aa: CASSPRGIAVAGELFF

v_call: TRBV13
clone_size: NA
d_call: TRBD1
j_call: TRBJ2-7
cdr3_nt: TGTGCCAGCAGCTCATCCTCGACCGTGACAGGGAGTCATAACTTGGACGAGCAGTACTTC
cdr3_aa: CASSSSSTVTGSHNLDEQYF

v_call: TRBV5-5
clone_size: NA
d_call: NA
j_call: TRBJ1-2
cdr3_nt: TGTGCCAGCAGCGCTTCACCAGACAGCCATGGCTACACCTTC
cdr3_aa: CASSASPDSHGYTF

v_call: TRBV11-2
clone_size: many
d_call: NA
j_call: TRBJ1-1
cdr3_nt: TGTGCCAGCAGCCCTGGGACGGTGGGGACTGAAGCTTTCTTT
cdr3_aa: CASSPGTVGTEAFF

v_call: TRBV2
clone_size: few
d_call: NA
j_call: TRBJ2-1
cdr3_nt: TGTGCCAGCCAGGGCAGGGGCTTATACAATGAGCAGTTCTTC
cdr3_aa: CASQGRGLYNEQFF

v_call: TRBV29-1
clone_size: few
d_call: NA
j_call: TRBJ2-1
cdr3_nt: TGCAGCGTTGAGGGATACAATGAGCAGTTCTTC
cdr3_aa: CSVEGYNEQFF

v_call: TRBV27
clone_size: few
d_call: TRBD1
j_call: TRBJ2-1
cdr3_nt: TGTGCCAGCAGATGGACAGGGGGCGATGAGCAGTTCTTC
cdr3_aa: CASRWTGGDEQFF

v_call: TRBV6-1
clone_size: many
d_call: NA
j_call: TRBJ2-5
cdr3_nt: TGTGCCAGCAGTCGGGCGAGTGATCTTGAGACCCAGTACTTC
cdr3_aa: CASSRASDLETQYF

v_call: TRBV20-1
clone_size: NA
d_call: TRBD1
j_call: TRBJ2-7
cdr3_nt: TGCAGTGCTAGAGGGACAGGGGTTTCCTACGAGCAGTACTTC
cdr3_aa: CSARGTGVSYEQYF

v_call: TRBV28
clone_size: many
d_call: TRBD2
j_call: TRBJ2-4
cdr3_nt: TGTGCCAGCAGTTCGAGGACTAGCGGGCAAAACATTCAGTACTTC
cdr3_aa: CASSSRTSGQNIQYF

v_call: TRBV20-1
clone_size: many
d_call: TRBD2
j_call: TRBJ2-7
cdr3_nt: TGCAGTGCTAGAGATTCGCCTAGCGGGACCTACCAGCAGTACTTC
cdr3_aa: CSARDSPSGTYQQYF

v_call: TRBV6-2/TRBV6-3
clone_size: few
d_call: NA
j_call: TRBJ2-7
cdr3_nt: TGTGCCAGCAGATTAGCGGAACTCCCCCTTCGGGGGCAGTACTTC
cdr3_aa: CASRLAELPLRGQYF

v_call: TRBV11-2
clone_size: NA
d_call: NA
j_call: TRBJ1-6
cdr3_nt: TGTGCCAGCAGCGAGATGACAGACTATAATTCACCCCTCCACTTT
cdr3_aa: CASSEMTDYNSPLHF

v_call: TRBV7-9
clone_size: NA
d_call: TRBD1
j_call: TRBJ2-7
cdr3_nt: TGTGCCAGCAGCCTAGCCGGGACAGGGGGCTACGAGCAGTACTTC
cdr3_aa: CASSLAGTGGYEQYF

v_call: TRBV20-1
clone_size: NA
d_call: NA
j_call: TRBJ2-7
cdr3_nt: TGCAGTGCTAGTTCGGGAACTACCTACGAGCAGTACTTC
cdr3_aa: CSASSGTTYEQYF

v_call: TRBV2
clone_size: many
d_call: NA
j_call: TRBJ1-4
cdr3_nt: TGTGCCAGCAGAGGCTATGCAAATGAAAAACTGTTTTTT
cdr3_aa: CASRGYANEKLFF

v_call: TRBV9
clone_size: NA
d_call: TRBD2
j_call: TRBJ2-7
cdr3_nt: TGTGCCAGCAGCGTAGACAGCGGGGTACTCTACGAGCAGTACTTC
cdr3_aa: CASSVDSGVLYEQYF

v_call: TRBV6-2/TRBV6-3
clone_size: NA
d_call: TRBD2
j_call: TRBJ2-7
cdr3_nt: TGTGCCAGCAGTGAAGTTTGGGCCGGGGGGGCGGCAAAAAACTACGAGCAGTACTTC
cdr3_aa: CASSEVWAGGAAKNYEQYF

v_call: TRBV3-1
clone_size: NA
d_call: TRBD1
j_call: TRBJ2-7
cdr3_nt: TGTGCCAGCGGGAGGGGACAGGGGGCATACGAGCAGTACTTC
cdr3_aa: CASGRGQGAYEQYF

v_call: TRBV3-1
clone_size: few
d_call: NA
j_call: TRBJ2-7
cdr3_nt: TGTGCCAGCAGCAACGGACAACCCTATACCTACGAGCAGTACTTC
cdr3_aa: CASSNGQPYTYEQYF

v_call: TRBV12-3/TRBV12-4
clone_size: NA
d_call: TRBD2
j_call: TRBJ2-1
cdr3_nt: TGTGCCAGCAGTCCGGGGACTAGCGGGTACCATGAGCAGTTCTTC
cdr3_aa: CASSPGTSGYHEQFF

v_call: TRBV3-1
clone_size: NA
d_call: TRBD1
j_call: TRBJ1-4
cdr3_nt: TGTGCCAGCAGCCAATCGACAGGGGCTAATGAAAAACTGTTTTTT
cdr3_aa: CASSQSTGANEKLFF

v_call: TRBV20-1
clone_size: few
d_call: TRBD2
j_call: TRBJ2-5
cdr3_nt: TGCAGTGCTGCCAGGCGGGGGGGTGGTTTGGAAGAGACCCAGTACTTC
cdr3_aa: CSAARRGGGLEETQYF

v_call: TRBV3-1
clone_size: few
d_call: NA
j_call: TRBJ2-1
cdr3_nt: TGTGCCAGCAGCTTCACAGGGTTCGATGAGCAGTTCTTC
cdr3_aa: CASSFTGFDEQFF

v_call: TRBV28
clone_size: NA
d_call: NA
j_call: TRBJ2-7
cdr3_nt: TGTGCCAGCAGTTTAGAACAGTTCTACGAGCAGTACTTC
cdr3_aa: CASSLEQFYEQYF

v_call: TRBV19
clone_size: few
d_call: NA
j_call: TRBJ1-1
cdr3_nt: TGTGCCAGTAGTAGGTCCTCAACTAAACGGGGCGCTGAAGCTTTCTTT
cdr3_aa: CASSRSSTKRGAEAFF

v_call: TRBV6-5
clone_size: few
d_call: TRBD2
j_call: TRBJ2-2
cdr3_nt: TGTGCCAGCAGTTCCCCGGGACTACGACCCACCGGGGAGCTGTTTTTT
cdr3_aa: CASSSPGLRPTGELFF

v_call: TRBV5-5
clone_size: few
d_call: NA
j_call: TRBJ2-5
cdr3_nt: TGTGCCAGCAGCGTGTTGGACAGTAAAGAGACCCAGTACTTC
cdr3_aa: CASSVLDSKETQYF

v_call: TRBV28
clone_size: many
d_call: TRBD2
j_call: TRBJ2-2
cdr3_nt: TGTGCCAGCAGTTTGCCCCAGCGGGAGATCTTGAACACCGGGGAGCTGTTTTTT
cdr3_aa: CASSLPQREILNTGELFF

v_call: TRBV4-2
clone_size: NA
d_call: NA
j_call: TRBJ2-7
cdr3_nt: TGTGCCAGCAGCCATGGCCCTCTGGACATAACTAGGGTCTACGAGCAGTACTTC
cdr3_aa: CASSHGPLDITRVYEQYF

v_call: TRBV11-2
clone_size: NA
d_call: TRBD1
j_call: TRBJ2-2
cdr3_nt: TGTGCCAGCAGCTTAGAATGGACAGGGGGGAGCGGGGAGCTGTTTTTT
cdr3_aa: CASSLEWTGGSGELFF

v_call: TRBV5-6
clone_size: NA
d_call: NA
j_call: TRBJ2-5
cdr3_nt: TGTGCCAGCAGCTTGGGTTTCGGGAGAAGCGCAGAGACCCAGTACTTC
cdr3_aa: CASSLGFGRSAETQYF

v_call: TRBV5-6
clone_size: NA
d_call: TRBD2
j_call: TRBJ2-5
cdr3_nt: TGTGCCAGCAGCCTAAGTAGGACTAGCGGGAGTTCCGACGAGACCCAGTACTTC
cdr3_aa: CASSLSRTSGSSDETQYF

v_call: TRBV28
clone_size: many
d_call: NA
j_call: TRBJ2-5
cdr3_nt: TGTGCCAGCAGACGCCGGACGTTTACAACCCCCCAAGAGACCCAGTACTTC
cdr3_aa: CASRRRTFTTPQETQYF

v_call: TRBV10-1
clone_size: many
d_call: NA
j_call: TRBJ2-1
cdr3_nt: TGCGCCAGCAGTCACGGGACCCGAGTGAATGAGCAGTTCTTC
cdr3_aa: CASSHGTRVNEQFF

v_call: TRBV19
clone_size: many
d_call: NA
j_call: TRBJ1-5
cdr3_nt: TGTGCCAGTAGTTTCTCCTGGCGGTATGATCAGCCCCAGCATTTT
cdr3_aa: CASSFSWRYDQPQHF

v_call: TRBV7-2
clone_size: many
d_call: NA
j_call: TRBJ1-1
cdr3_nt: TGTGCCAGCAGCTTAGACAGTTTGAGGAGGACTGAAGCTTTCTTT
cdr3_aa: CASSLDSLRRTEAFF

v_call: TRBV12-3/TRBV12-4
clone_size: NA
d_call: NA
j_call: TRBJ1-6
cdr3_nt: TGTGCCAGCAGTTCAGGACAGCCCAATTCACCCCTCCACTTT
cdr3_aa: CASSSGQPNSPLHF

v_call: TRBV7-9
clone_size: NA
d_call: NA
j_call: TRBJ1-5
cdr3_nt: TGTGCCAGCAGCCATGGGACCGATAATCAGCCCCAGCATTTT
cdr3_aa: CASSHGTDNQPQHF

v_call: TRBV6-1
clone_size: many
d_call: TRBD1
j_call: TRBJ1-2
cdr3_nt: TGTGCCAGCAGTGAAGTTCTAGGGGGCTCAGGAGGCTACACCTTC
cdr3_aa: CASSEVLGGSGGYTF

v_call: TRBV24-1
clone_size: many
d_call: NA
j_call: TRBJ1-2
cdr3_nt: TGTGCCACCAGTGATTTGGGCTATGGCTACACCTTC
cdr3_aa: CATSDLGYGYTF

v_call: TRBV6-1
clone_size: NA
d_call: TRBD1
j_call: TRBJ1-1
cdr3_nt: TGTGCCAGCAGTGTCCGGGACAGGGATGAAGCTTTCTTT
cdr3_aa: CASSVRDRDEAFF

v_call: TRBV7-9
clone_size: NA
d_call: TRBD1
j_call: TRBJ1-4
cdr3_nt: TGTGCCGGCCAGGGACAGGTCGATGAAAAACTGTTTTTT
cdr3_aa: CAGQGQVDEKLFF

v_call: TRBV6-5
clone_size: many
d_call: NA
j_call: TRBJ1-1
cdr3_nt: TGTGCCAGCAGTTACGGACACCCTAGGGCTGAAGCTTTCTTT
cdr3_aa: CASSYGHPRAEAFF

v_call: TRBV27
clone_size: once
d_call: NA
j_call: TRBJ1-1
cdr3_nt: TGTGCCAGCAGTTTATTGGGAGCATATGAAGCTTTCTTT
cdr3_aa: CASSLLGAYEAFF